This entry lists 21 T cell receptor beta chains sequenced from one sample in a study of shared clonotypes between healthy human individuals. The data were produced by immunoSEQ multiplex PCR, yet TCRdb's version contains in-frame clones alone and is incomplete. The sample shows millions of clones, 95% of them seen only once. Sequenced material: naive CD4+ T cells sorted from blood. Subset: CD45RA+ positively selected. The source of these receptors is a young man in good health.

V is TRBV6-5 and J is TRBJ1-2; 10 bases fit TRBD1. The V gene end was trimmed by 0 bases and the J gene end by 5 bases; junction bases not matched to a gene: 6. The CDR3 totals 16 residues. Germline assignment: CDR1 MNHEY and CDR2 SVGAGI. For the CDR3, the DNA is TGTGCCAGCAGTTACTCGTTGACAGGGGGCGGTTATGGCTACACCTTC. It is translated as CASSYSLTGGGYGYTF.

This sequence joins TRBV5-1 and TRBJ2-3; 11 nucleotides match TRBD2. This CDR3 has 18 residues. Per germline, CDR1 SGHRS and CDR2 YFSETQ. J was trimmed by 0 bases and V by 0 bases; bases with no gene match: 6. The CDR3 sequence is CASSLATLAGGSTDTQYF. In DNA, the CDR3 is TGCGCCAGCAGCTTGGCTACCCTAGCGGGAGGTAGCACAGATACGCAGTATTTT.

In nucleotides, the CDR3 is TGTGCCAGCGCCCCCGAGATTACCTACGAGCAGTACTTC. Translating gives CASAPEITYEQYF. This chain links TRBV2 with TRBJ2-7; D remains ambiguous. V was clipped by 8 bases and J by 2 bases, with 13 bases between them. Germline-derived CDR1 and CDR2 are SNHLY and FYNNEI. The length of the CDR3 is 13 residues.

The sample holds one count of this clone. The rearrangement links TRBV6-5 to TRBJ1-2, with unresolved D. Deletions cut 6 bases from V and 6 bases from J, with 14 bases between. CDR1 is MNHEY, CDR2 SVGAGI, per germline. The CDR3 loop spans 13 amino acids. CDR3 amino acids: CASSRTEHNGYTF. CDR3 sequence (DNA): TGTGCCAGCAGCAGAACAGAACACAATGGCTACACCTTC.

The genes are TRBV11-2 and TRBJ2-7, with 8 bases fitting TRBD2. Germline V gene data show CDR1 as SGHAT and CDR2 as FQNNGV. This CDR3 contains 15 residues. Unmatched junction bases numbered 8, after V lost 0 bases and J lost 7 bases. CDR3 bases: TGTGCCAGCAGCTTAGAGGGACTAGTGTTGGAAGAGCAGTACTTC. Amino acid sequence: CASSLEGLVLEEQYF.

This chain joins TRBV7-8 and TRBJ2-7; D perhaps matches TRBD2 (5 bases). The CDR3 extends over 15 amino acids. Germline loops: CDR1 SGHVS, CDR2 FQNEAQ. With 5 bases removed from V and 4 bases from J, the gap between germline ends came to 18 bases. This CDR3 reads CASSLSSLREYEQYF. For the CDR3, the DNA is TGTGCCAGCAGCCTTTCTTCCTTGAGGGAATACGAGCAGTACTTC.

The rearrangement uses TRBV6-1 and TRBJ1-4; no definite D call. Germline lookup yields CDR1 MNHNS and CDR2 SASEGT. The CDR3 consists of 16 residues. V dropped 0 bases and J dropped 3 bases, with 11 bases sitting between them. The CDR3, as DNA: TGTGCCAGCAGTGAAGCGATTTCGGACTCTAATGAAAAACTGTTTTTT. This gives the protein CASSEAISDSNEKLFF.

The chain employs TRBV10-1 and TRBJ2-5; either TRBD1 or TRBD2 may supply D (6 bases each). The CDR3 extends over 14 amino acids. Trimming pared 5 bases from V and 2 bases from J, leaving 12 bases between. Looked up from germline, CDR1 is WNHNN and CDR2 is SYGVQD (reference sequence). The CDR3 DNA reads TGCGCCAGCAGTTTGACGGGGGCTCAAGAGACCCAGTACTTC. It codes for CASSLTGAQETQYF.

V is TRBV4-1 and J is TRBJ1-2; D is possibly TRBD1 (6 bases). The ends were cut back, 2 bases at V and 4 bases at J, with 11 bases in the middle. This CDR3 comprises 14 residues. Germline-derived CDR1 and CDR2 are MGHRA and YSYEKL. In DNA, the CDR3 is TGCGCCAGCAGCCAAACAGACAGGCTCTATGGCTACACCTTC. This sequence encodes CASSQTDRLYGYTF.

This clone showed up just once. Here the CDR3 reads CASSQADGQGLEQYF. The DNA for the CDR3 is TGTGCCAGCAGCCAAGCGGACGGACAGGGGTTAGAGCAGTACTTC. J is TRBJ2-7 and V is TRBV4-2, with 9 bases aligning to TRBD1. V trimming: 1 base; J trimming: 7 bases; junction bases outside the gene matches: 8. Germline CDR1 reads LGHNA; CDR2 reads YNFKEQ. This CDR3 is built from 15 residues.

V usage is TRBV5-4 and J usage is TRBJ1-6, with unresolved D. With 0 bases removed from V and 7 bases from J, the gap between germline ends came to 5 bases. The CDR3 runs to 13 residues. Per germline, CDR1 SGHNT and CDR2 YYREEE (reference sequence). The chain's CDR3 is CASSLVGNSPLHF. CDR3 coding DNA: TGTGCCAGCAGCTTGGTGGGGAATTCACCCCTCCACTTT.

The chain combines TRBV7-9 with TRBJ1-2; 8 nucleotides agree with TRBD1. The germline gives CDR1 SEHNR, CDR2 FQNEAQ (reference sequence). With 1 base clipped from V and 5 bases from J, the junction kept 9 bases outside the gene matches. This CDR3 spans 16 amino acids. In DNA form, the CDR3 reads TGTGCCAGCAGCTTAGGGGACAGGCAGCGGGAATATGGCTACACCTTC. It encodes CASSLGDRQREYGYTF.

CDR3 nucleotide sequence: TGTGCCAGCAGTAAGACAGGCAATGAAAAACTGTTTTTT. This encodes CASSKTGNEKLFF. The genes are TRBV6-1 and TRBJ1-4; TRBD1 is a possible D gene (6 bases). Trimming took off 5 bases at V and 5 bases at J, with 9 bases between the two ends. Per germline, CDR1 MNHNS and CDR2 SASEGT. The CDR3 covers 13 residues.

About this clone: Sequence at one end of the junction differs from germline and may be a read error. This chain connects TRBV7-7 to TRBJ2-3; maybe TRBD1 (6 bases). The germline gives CDR1 SSHAT, CDR2 FNYEAQ (reference sequence). This CDR3 is built from 15 residues. CDR3 in amino acids: CASSLGTPHTDTQYF. CDR3 in DNA: TGTGCTAGCAGCCTCGGGACACCTCACACAGATACGCAGTATTTT.

V gene TRBV10-2 combines with J gene TRBJ2-1; perhaps TRBD2 as D (6 bases). The germline gives CDR1 WSHSY, CDR2 SAAADI. This CDR3 comprises 15 residues. V gave up 7 bases and J gave up 1 base, with 14 bases separating them. The CDR3 nucleotides are TGCGCCAGCAACGGAGCGGGCTTTTCCTACAATGAGCAGTTCTTC. This gives the protein CASNGAGFSYNEQFF.

J is TRBJ1-5 and V is TRBV5-6; no firm D call. V was pared by 4 bases and J by 0 bases, with 11 bases between. The germline gives CDR1 SGHDT, CDR2 YYEEEE. This CDR3 has 15 residues. CDR3 protein: CASSRWGFSNQPQHF. The CDR3 nucleotides are TGTGCCAGCAGCCGTTGGGGATTTAGCAATCAGCCCCAGCATTTT.

The chain has TRBV10-3 and TRBJ1-1, with D perhaps TRBD1 (5 bases). The V end was cut by 7 bases, the J end by 4 bases, with 16 bases between. The CDR3 sequence is 14 residues long. Germline CDR1 ENHRY, CDR2 SYGVKD. CDR3 nucleotide sequence: TGTGCCATCAAGGCGGGACGGGGGATCACTGAAGCTTTCTTT. This translates into CAIKAGRGITEAFF.

V is TRBV27 and J is TRBJ2-7; maybe TRBD1 (6 bases). V lost 0 bases and J lost 3, with 12 bases in between. CDR1 is MNHEY, CDR2 SMNVEV, per germline (reference sequence). There are 15 residues in the CDR3. The chain's CDR3 is CASSLSWQGNYEQYF. CDR3 bases: TGTGCCAGCAGTTTATCCTGGCAGGGGAACTACGAGCAGTACTTC.

The gene calls are TRBV7-6 and TRBJ1-5, with a weak D call TRBD1 (5 bases). This CDR3 contains 16 residues. Trimming took off 0 bases at V and 0 bases at J, with 9 bases between the two ends. CDR1 and CDR2 from the germline V gene are SGHVS and FNYEAQ. CDR3: CASSLAPGLSNQPQHF. Here the CDR3 DNA reads TGTGCCAGCAGCTTAGCGCCGGGGCTTAGCAATCAGCCCCAGCATTTT.

The CDR3 reads CASSETGSVYGYTF. CDR3 nucleotides: TGTGCCAGCAGTGAAACTGGGTCTGTCTATGGCTACACCTTC. The V and J genes are TRBV2 and TRBJ1-2, with D uncertain. The CDR3 has 14 amino acids. The V end lost 2 bases, the J end lost 4 bases, and 11 bases lay between the germline ends. Germline CDR1 is SNHLY and CDR2 is FYNNEI.

This sequence joins TRBV14 and TRBJ2-3; no clear D gene. CDR1 is SGHDN and CDR2 is FVKESK in the germline V gene. Trimming removed 6 bases at V and 3 bases at J, with 13 bases between. The CDR3 is 14 residues long. CDR3 sequence reads: CASSRLTMTDTQYF. CDR3 DNA sequence: TGTGCCAGCAGTCGGTTGACGATGACAGATACGCAGTATTTT.